This T cell receptor (beta chain) stems from a study of T cell responses to AZD1222 COVID-19 vaccine. General study findings and limits: The donor cohort was predominantly white British with a female majority, and clonal diversity may have been underestimated.

In the case of this clone: As yet, its antigen is unknown.

Sequencing used immunoSEQ multiplex PCR; TCRdb keeps in-frame clones, though not all of them. Counted here are about 78,000 clones, 87% occurring once; the ten biggest clones make up roughly 24%. The TCR sequence derives from an adult in good health. The input for sequencing was peripheral blood, taken on day 0 of AZD1222 vaccination.

CDR3 DNA sequence: TGTGCCAGCAGCCCAAGAGGGGAGAACACCGGGGAGCTGTTTTTT. Its translation: CASSPRGENTGELFF. The chain links TRBV9 to TRBJ2-2; D possibly uses TRBD1 or TRBD2 (5 bases each). The V gene lost 4 bases and the J gene lost 1 base, with 11 bases spanning the gap. Looked up from germline, CDR1 is SGDLS and CDR2 is YYNGEE. This CDR3 spans 15 amino acids.